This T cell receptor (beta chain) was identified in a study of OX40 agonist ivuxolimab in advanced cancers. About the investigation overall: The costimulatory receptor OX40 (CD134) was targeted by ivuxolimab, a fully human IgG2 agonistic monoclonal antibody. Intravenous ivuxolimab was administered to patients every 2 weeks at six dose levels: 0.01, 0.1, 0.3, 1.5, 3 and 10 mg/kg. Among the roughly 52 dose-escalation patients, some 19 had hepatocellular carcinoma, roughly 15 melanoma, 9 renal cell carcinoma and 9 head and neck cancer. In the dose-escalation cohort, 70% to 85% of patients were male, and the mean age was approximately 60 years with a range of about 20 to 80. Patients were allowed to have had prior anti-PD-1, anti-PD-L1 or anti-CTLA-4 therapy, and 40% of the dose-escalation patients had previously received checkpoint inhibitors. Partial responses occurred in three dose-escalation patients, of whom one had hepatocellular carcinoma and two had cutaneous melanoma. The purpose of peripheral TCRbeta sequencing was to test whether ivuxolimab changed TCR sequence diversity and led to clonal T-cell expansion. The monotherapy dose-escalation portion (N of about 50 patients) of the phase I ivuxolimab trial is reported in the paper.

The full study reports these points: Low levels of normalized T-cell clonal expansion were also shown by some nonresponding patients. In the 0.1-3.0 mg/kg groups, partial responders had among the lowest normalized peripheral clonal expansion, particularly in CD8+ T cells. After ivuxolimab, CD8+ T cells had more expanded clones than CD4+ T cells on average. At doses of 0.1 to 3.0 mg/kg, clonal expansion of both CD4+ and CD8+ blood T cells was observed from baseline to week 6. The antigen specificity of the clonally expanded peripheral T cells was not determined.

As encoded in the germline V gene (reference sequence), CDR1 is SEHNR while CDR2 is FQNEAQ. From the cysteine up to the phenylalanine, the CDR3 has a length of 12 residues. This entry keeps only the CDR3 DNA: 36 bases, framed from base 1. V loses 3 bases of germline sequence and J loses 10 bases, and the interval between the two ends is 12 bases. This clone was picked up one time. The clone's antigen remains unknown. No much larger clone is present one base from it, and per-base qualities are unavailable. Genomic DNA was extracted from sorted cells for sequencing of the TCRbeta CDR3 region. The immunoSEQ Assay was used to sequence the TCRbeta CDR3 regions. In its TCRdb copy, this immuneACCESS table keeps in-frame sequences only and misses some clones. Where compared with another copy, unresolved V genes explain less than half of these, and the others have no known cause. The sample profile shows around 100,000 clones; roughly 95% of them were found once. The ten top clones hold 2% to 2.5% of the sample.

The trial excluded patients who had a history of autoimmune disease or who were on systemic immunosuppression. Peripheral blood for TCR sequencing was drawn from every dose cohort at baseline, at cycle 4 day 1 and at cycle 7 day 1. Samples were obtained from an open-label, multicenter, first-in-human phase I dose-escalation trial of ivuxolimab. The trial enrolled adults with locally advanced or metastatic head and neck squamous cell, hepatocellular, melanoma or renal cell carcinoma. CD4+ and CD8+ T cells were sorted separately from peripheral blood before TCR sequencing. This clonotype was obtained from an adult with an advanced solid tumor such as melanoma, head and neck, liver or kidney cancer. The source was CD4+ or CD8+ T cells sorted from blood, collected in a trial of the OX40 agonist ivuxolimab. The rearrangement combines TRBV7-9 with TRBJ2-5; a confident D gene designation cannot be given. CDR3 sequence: CASSLGADRQYF. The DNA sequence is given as TGTGCCAGCAGCTTGGGTGCTGACCGCCAGTACTTC. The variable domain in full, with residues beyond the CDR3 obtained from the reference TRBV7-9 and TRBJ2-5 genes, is DTGVSQNPRHKITKRGQNVTFRCDPISEHNRLYWYRQTLGQGPEFLTYFQNEAQLEKSRLLSDRFSAERPKGSFSTLEIQRTEQGDSAMYLCASSLGADRQYFGPGTRLLVL.